This T cell receptor (beta chain) appears in the sequencing data of a study of cytotoxic CD8 clonotypes in ibrutinib-treated CLL. The germline V gene has CDR1 MDHEN and CDR2 SYDVKM. Trimming shortened V by 3 bases and J by 1 base, and 0 bases separated the two germline ends. This CDR3 spans 11 amino acids. About this clone: Antigen unknown.

Broader study findings: Higher circulating CD8+ T-cell counts strongly accompanied higher baseline clonality, above age-matched healthy donors. Public clonotypes, found uncommonly, either contracted or stayed stable on treatment.

The data were produced by immunoSEQ multiplex PCR, yet TCRdb's version contains in-frame clones alone and is incomplete. The sample includes approximately 210,000 clones, about two thirds of them seen just once. This sequence originates from a human donor with chronic lymphocytic leukemia. The gene calls are TRBV28 and TRBJ1-2, with D uncertain. Source: PBMCs, taken after 24 months of ibrutinib treatment. The CDR3: CASSFNYGYTF. CDR3 sequence (DNA): TGTGCCAGCAGTTTTAACTATGGCTACACCTTC.